These 20 T cell receptor beta chains share one sample of origin, sequenced in a study of blood T cells in healthy people across ages. A J-beta primer mix and a sample-barcoded 5' primer were used in a second PCR of about 7 to 12 cycles. TCRdb called the 5' RACE reads again in MiXCR, with one record for every CDR3 protein. The sample includes about 650,000 distinct CDR3 sequences, around 32% of them seen just once. The sequencing sample was made of blood. The receptors were gathered from a woman of 80 years or more in good health.

This rearrangement joins TRBV4-2 to TRBJ2-5; TRBD2 might be the D (7 bases). CDR3 length: 16 residues. CDR1 and CDR2 (germline): LGHNA, YNFKEQ. Trimming left V 0 bases short and J 5 bases short, with 16 bases between. This CDR3 is CASSQDRRGGGETQYF. CDR3 nucleotides: TGTGCCAGCAGCCAAGATCGGAGGGGGGGCGGGGAGACCCAGTACTTC.

Only a few counts were recorded for this clonotype. The chain is built from TRBV9 and TRBJ1-1; maybe TRBD1 (6 bases). Germline loops: CDR1 SGDLS, CDR2 YYNGEE. The V end lost 3 bases, the J end lost 3 bases, and 12 bases lay between the germline ends. The CDR3 totals 14 residues. The CDR3 DNA sequence: TGTGCCAGCAGCGCCGGGGGCTACGACACTGAAGCTTTCTTT. It specifies CASSAGGYDTEAFF.

With regard to this clonotype: A read error is possible here, since a much larger clone lies one base away. V and J are TRBV7-9 and TRBJ2-7; 8 bases are shared with TRBD2. The CDR3 loop spans 13 amino acids. Germline CDR1 is SEHNR and CDR2 is FQNEAQ (reference sequence). V dropped 8 bases and J dropped 4; count of bases not matched to a gene: 7. The CDR3 region is CASGARGGYEQYF. The CDR3 coding sequence is TGTGCCAGCGGAGCTCGGGGGGGTTACGAGCAGTACTTC.

The chain links TRBV7-8 to TRBJ1-3; tentative D call: TRBD1 (5 bases). The V end lost 5 bases, the J end lost 0 bases, and 23 bases lay between the germline ends. This CDR3 region has 19 residues. Germline V CDR1 and CDR2: SGHVS, FQNEAQ. This CDR3 reads CASSPLPPGRGPSGNTIYF. In nucleotides, the CDR3 is TGTGCCAGCAGCCCCCTCCCCCCAGGGAGGGGTCCCTCTGGAAACACCATATATTTT.

This clonotype occurred a few times. V and J are TRBV20-1 and TRBJ1-4; no clear D gene. V lost 0 bases and J lost 7, with 3 bases in between. The germline V gene has CDR1 DFQATT and CDR2 SNEGSKA (reference sequence). The CDR3 sequence is 11 residues long. CDR3 sequence reads: CSARDFEKLFF. The CDR3, as DNA: TGCAGTGCTAGAGATTTTGAAAAACTGTTTTTT.

This chain links TRBV7-2 with TRBJ2-7; 8 bases match TRBD1. The germline V gene has CDR1 SGHTA and CDR2 FQGNSA. This CDR3 region has 14 residues. The CDR3 region has the DNA TGTGTCAGTAGCTTAGGGACAGGATCCTACGAGCAGTACTTC. As protein: CVSSLGTGSYEQYF.

In regard to this clonotype: The junction differs from germline at one of its ends, possibly a read error. The rearrangement uses TRBV20-1 and TRBJ1-2; 9 bases agree with TRBD1. CDR3 length: 14 amino acids. Germline CDR1 DFQATT, CDR2 SNEGSKA (reference sequence). Here the CDR3 reads CSARGDRANYGCTF. CDR3 in DNA: TGCAGTGCTAGAGGGGACAGGGCTAACTATGGCTGCACCTTC.

V is TRBV20-1 and J is TRBJ2-1; D is unresolved. Trimming pared 3 bases from V and 7 bases from J, leaving 16 bases between. The germline CDR1 and CDR2 sequences are DFQATT and SNEGSKA (reference sequence). This CDR3 spans 14 amino acids. CDR3 sequence reads: CSASRSAVGNEQFF. The CDR3 nucleotides are TGCAGTGCTAGTCGGTCGGCAGTGGGGAATGAGCAGTTCTTC.

The chain employs TRBV5-1 and TRBJ2-7, with 11 bases fitting TRBD2. This CDR3 contains 16 residues. The V gene's germline CDR1 is SGHRS and CDR2 YFSETQ. Germline trimming cut 3 bases from V and 1 base from J; bases unmatched to any gene: 6. This chain's CDR3 is CASSSGLAGLSYEQYF. CDR3 sequence (DNA): TGCGCCAGCAGCTCCGGACTAGCGGGTCTATCCTACGAGCAGTACTTC.

This clonotype came up a few times. Being one base from a much bigger clone, this may be a read error. Here the CDR3 DNA reads TGTGCCAGCTCCGGGACAGCGGCCTACGAGCAGTACTTC. It encodes CASSGTAAYEQYF. The chain carries TRBV18 and TRBJ2-7, with 7 bases lining up with TRBD1. This CDR3 has 13 residues. V gave up 6 bases and J gave up 2 bases; unmatched junction bases: 4. Germline loops: CDR1 KGHSH, CDR2 LQKENI.

This clonotype has only a few counts. The J gene is TRBJ1-6, the V gene TRBV7-6, with unresolved D. The V and J ends lost 0 bases and 5 bases respectively, with 2 bases between them. The CDR3 is 13 amino acids. Germline V gene sequence: CDR1 SGHVS, CDR2 FNYEAQ. DNA for the CDR3: TGTGCCAGCAGCTTAGCGAATAATTCACCCCTCCACTTT. Translating gives CASSLANNSPLHF.

The chain has TRBV6-6 and TRBJ2-6; 9 positions agree with TRBD1. V dropped 5 bases and J dropped 2; count of bases not matched to a gene: 4. The CDR3 totals 16 residues. Germline loops: CDR1 MNHNY, CDR2 SVGAGI (reference sequence). For the CDR3, the DNA is TGTGCCAGCAGTAAACAGGGGGCTACTGGGGCCAACGTCCTGACTTTC. Translating gives CASSKQGATGANVLTF.

V usage is TRBV5-1 and J usage is TRBJ2-3, with 10 positions matching TRBD2. J gave up 4 bases and V 5 bases, and 7 bases lay outside the gene matches. CDR1 is SGHRS, CDR2 YFSETQ, per germline. The CDR3 covers 15 residues. In nucleotides, the CDR3 is TGCGCCAGCAGAACCTCTAGCGGGAGTGCAGATACGCAGTATTTT. Translating gives CASRTSSGSADTQYF. The variable domain in full, completed from reference TRBV5-1 and TRBJ2-3, reads KAGVTQTPRYLIKTRGQQVTLSCSPISGHRSVSWYQQTPGQGLQFLFEYFSETQRNKGNFPGRFSGRQFSNSRSEMNVSTLELGDSALYLCASRTSSGSADTQYFGPGTRLTVL.

This clonotype was seen at least ten times. The J gene is TRBJ2-5, the V gene TRBV20-1, with D maybe TRBD2 (6 bases). CDR3 length: 13 residues. Trimming removed 7 bases from V and 2 bases from J, with 14 bases in between. The V gene's germline CDR1 is DFQATT and CDR2 SNEGSKA (reference sequence). This CDR3 is CSVGLAQQETQYF. Written as DNA, the CDR3 is TGCAGTGTTGGTCTAGCGCAGCAAGAGACCCAGTACTTC.

This clonotype was observed at least ten times. V usage is TRBV27 and J usage is TRBJ2-7; TRBD2 agrees at 7 bases. This CDR3 is 13 amino acids long. The germline V gene has CDR1 MNHEY and CDR2 SMNVEV (reference sequence). The ends lost 6 bases at V and 2 bases at J; junction bases unmatched: 4. Written as DNA, the CDR3 is TGTGCCAGCAGATTCAGCGGGGCCTACGAGCAGTACTTC. Translated, it gives CASRFSGAYEQYF.

The genes are TRBV2 and TRBJ2-7; possibly TRBD1 or TRBD2 for D (6 bases each). The better agreement between TRBJ2-4 and the DNA end casts doubt on the J call. CDR1 SNHLY and CDR2 FYNNEI come from the germline V gene. The CDR3 is 13 residues long. The CDR3 sequence: CASSRPGADIQYF. The CDR3 region has the DNA TGTGCCAGCAGTCGGCCGGGGGCTGACATTCAGTACTTC.

Worth noting for this clonotype: This could be a read error, since a much larger clone is one nucleotide away. The V gene is TRBV28, the J gene TRBJ2-7; D remains unclear. The CDR3 totals 10 residues. Germline-derived CDR1 and CDR2 are MDHEN and SYDVKM. CDR3 nucleotides: TGTGCCGGCAGTAATCTCGAGCAGTACTTC. Protein sequence: CAGSNLEQYF.

A note on this clonotype: It may be a read error: a sequence one base away is much more abundant. The rearrangement uses TRBV29-1 and TRBJ2-5; 7 positions agree with TRBD2. V shed 4 bases and J 11 bases; nucleotides not matched to a gene: 19. This CDR3 is built from 15 residues. Germline V gene data show CDR1 as SQVTM and CDR2 as ANQGSEA. This CDR3 reads CSVGVGAGMDNEQYF. The CDR3 coding sequence is TGCAGCGTTGGCGTGGGAGCGGGGATGGACAATGAGCAGTACTTC.

The chain uses TRBV28 and TRBJ2-7, with D perhaps given as TRBD1 or TRBD2 (5 bases each). The CDR3 extends over 13 amino acids. The V and J ends lost 3 bases and 5 bases respectively, with 11 bases between them. From germline, CDR1 is MDHEN and CDR2 SYDVKM. The CDR3 sequence: CASSLTGTHEQYF. CDR3 in DNA: TGTGCCAGCAGTTTGACGGGGACCCACGAGCAGTACTTC.

The chain uses TRBV27 and TRBJ1-2; the D gene is possibly TRBD1 (6 bases). CDR3 size: 15 residues. V was clipped by 4 bases and J by 5 bases, with 17 bases between them. Germline V gives CDR1 MNHEY, CDR2 SMNVEV (reference sequence). The CDR3 here is CASSYYSRGGYGYTF. CDR3 bases: TGTGCCAGCAGTTACTACAGCAGGGGTGGTTATGGCTACACCTTC.